Each of the 16 T cell receptor beta chains below was sequenced from the same sample in a study of yellow fever vaccine responses in identical twins (dated by TCRdb to between 2018 and 2020). The library came from RT-PCR. This sample was sequenced with an Illumina HiSeq 2500. TCRdb ran its own pipeline on the public reads, namely fastp trimming at Q25 and MiXCR clone calling, and kept in-frame beta chains. Merged by CDR3 protein, the rows form single entries marked with the most common genes and DNA. The sample table holds roughly 2,700 distinct CDR3 sequences, of which approximately 90% were seen once. The ten largest clones represent just under 2% of the sample. Sequenced material: T cells from blood (PBMCs), unsorted or a sorted subset (not recorded which), taken before or after yellow fever vaccination (not recorded which). The origin of the receptors is a female donor who received the yellow fever vaccine.

The chain recombines TRBV19 with TRBJ2-1; perhaps TRBD2 as D (6 bases). V shed 7 bases and J shed 2 bases, with 18 bases lying between them. This CDR3 has 16 amino acids. Looked up from germline, CDR1 is LNHDA and CDR2 is SQIVND (reference sequence). CDR3 region: CASTPVTGVAYNEQFF. In DNA, the CDR3 is TGTGCCAGTACCCCTGTGACGGGGGTGGCCTACAATGAGCAGTTCTTC.

The table lists this clonotype with a count of one. The rearrangement links TRBV20-1 to TRBJ2-5, with D unresolved. Germline V gene sequence: CDR1 DFQATT, CDR2 SNEGSKA (reference sequence). The V gene lost 0 bases and the J gene lost 5 bases, with 7 bases spanning the gap. The CDR3 loop spans 12 amino acids. The DNA for the CDR3 is TGCAGTGCTAGAGATAGTCGGGAGACCCAGTACTTC. Translated, it gives CSARDSRETQYF.

This rearrangement joins TRBV20-1 to TRBJ2-5; D perhaps matches TRBD2 (5 bases). This CDR3 is 14 amino acids long. Germline V gene data show CDR1 as DFQATT and CDR2 as SNEGSKA (reference sequence). V was pared by 3 bases and J by 5 bases, with 16 bases between. The CDR3 bases are TGCAGTGCTAGGCCAGTGGGGAGAGGCGAGACCCAGTACTTC. This encodes CSARPVGRGETQYF.

The chain couples TRBV23-1 to TRBJ1-2; no reliable D call. TRBV23-1 is an ORF, and what it does is uncertain. The length of the CDR3 is 10 residues. Trimming removed 7 bases at V and 8 bases at J, with 8 bases between. The CDR3 sequence is CASTCRGYTF. The DNA of the CDR3 is TGCGCCAGCACTTGTCGGGGCTACACCTTC.

This chain joins TRBV6-5 and TRBJ1-1; D not certain. In germline, CDR1 is MNHEY, CDR2 SVGAGI. Trimming removed 6 bases from V and 1 base from J, with 15 bases in between. The CDR3 is 15 amino acids. CDR3 amino acids: CASSFSRLTNTEAFF. For the CDR3, the DNA is TGTGCCAGCAGCTTCTCGCGACTGACGAACACTGAAGCTTTCTTT.

The V call is TRBV6-1, the J call TRBJ2-1; TRBD2 aligns across 7 bases. V shed 7 bases and J 8 bases; nucleotides not matched to a gene: 14. The CDR3 is made up of 15 amino acids. Germline CDR1 reads MNHNS; CDR2 reads SASEGT. The CDR3 sequence is CASKSPGGIVDEQFF. The DNA for the CDR3 is TGTGCCAGCAAGAGTCCGGGAGGTATTGTCGATGAGCAGTTCTTC.

The chain is built from TRBV20-1 and TRBJ2-7, with 10 bases aligning to TRBD1. CDR1 and CDR2 (germline): DFQATT, SNEGSKA (reference sequence). With V trimmed by 1 base and J by 1 base, 1 base remained unmatched. The CDR3 is 14 amino acids. This chain's CDR3 is CSARGTGGSYEQYV. The CDR3 DNA follows: TGCAGTGCTAGAGGGACAGGGGGGTCCTACGAGCAGTACGTC.

V usage is TRBV12-3 or TRBV12-4 and J usage is TRBJ1-5; maybe TRBD1 (5 bases). The CDR3 runs 13 residues. V lost 3 bases to trimming and J lost 6 bases, with 9 bases between them. The CDR3 sequence is CASSFRGAQPQHF. As DNA, the CDR3 is TGTGCCAGCAGTTTCCGAGGGGCTCAGCCCCAGCATTTT.

The chain employs TRBV9 and TRBJ2-3; 12 bases line up with TRBD2. The germline CDR1 and CDR2 sequences are SGDLS and YYNGEE. The CDR3 has 16 residues. The trim removed 4 bases at V and 2 bases at J, leaving 5 bases unmatched. The chain's CDR3 is CASSTLAGGITDTQYF. The CDR3 DNA sequence: TGTGCCAGCAGCACCCTAGCGGGAGGGATCACAGATACGCAGTATTTT. Together with reference TRBV9 and TRBJ2-3, the CDR3 gives the full variable domain: DSGVTQTPKHLITATGQRVTLRCSPRSGDLSVYWYQQSLDQGLQFLIQYYNGEERAKGNILERFSAQQFPDLHSELNLSSLELGDSALYFCASSTLAGGITDTQYFGPGTRLTVL.

The J gene is TRBJ2-1, the V gene TRBV29-1, with TRBD2 matching over 7 bases. V was pared by 7 bases and J by 0 bases, with 9 bases of the junction left unmatched. The length of the CDR3 is 15 residues. Germline V gene lookup returns CDR1 SQVTM and CDR2 ANQGSEA. CDR3 in DNA: TGCAGCGCCCAAGACGCGGGAGTCTCCTACAATGAGCAGTTCTTC. It codes for CSAQDAGVSYNEQFF.

This rearrangement joins TRBV19 to TRBJ1-1; D gene uncertain. The CDR3 has 14 residues. V dropped 3 bases and J dropped 0 bases, with 8 bases sitting between them. Germline V gene data show CDR1 as LNHDA and CDR2 as SQIVND (reference sequence). The chain's CDR3 is CASSIQKMNTEAFF. In DNA, the CDR3 is TGTGCCAGTAGTATCCAGAAGATGAACACTGAAGCTTTCTTT.

The genes are TRBV29-1 and TRBJ1-6, with 8 bases identical to TRBD1. The J segment lost 8 bases and the V segment lost 4 bases, leaving 4 bases of the junction unmatched. CDR3 length equals 13 residues. The germline gives CDR1 SQVTM, CDR2 ANQGSEA. Here the CDR3 reads CSVGLTGDSPLHF. The CDR3 DNA reads as TGCAGCGTTGGACTGACAGGGGATTCACCCCTCCACTTT.

The chain uses TRBV11-1 and TRBJ1-3; D is ambiguous. The germline V and J ends were trimmed by 5 bases and 4 bases, with 18 bases remaining between them. CDR3 length equals 16 residues. The germline V gene has CDR1 SGHAT and CDR2 FQDESV (reference sequence). The CDR3 spells CASSGFDIFSGNTIYF. The DNA of the CDR3 is TGTGCCAGCAGCGGCTTCGACATCTTCTCGGGAAACACCATATATTTT.

J is TRBJ1-2 and V is TRBV6-1; maybe TRBD1 (5 bases). Per the germline V gene, CDR1 is MNHNS and CDR2 is SASEGT. The CDR3 extends over 12 amino acids. V gave up 6 bases and J gave up 2 bases, with 7 bases separating them. The CDR3 reads CASRGRNYGYTF. DNA for the CDR3: TGTGCCAGCAGGGGACGAAACTATGGCTACACCTTC.

This chain uses TRBV20-1 with TRBJ2-5; 11 nucleotides line up with TRBD2. CDR3 length: 15 amino acids. V trimming: 5 bases; J trimming: 1 base; junction bases outside the gene matches: 6. Germline V lookup: CDR1 DFQATT, CDR2 SNEGSKA (reference sequence). The CDR3 DNA reads TGCAGTGCTTTTCTACTAGCGGGGGTCCAAGAGACCCAGTACTTC. This gives the protein CSAFLLAGVQETQYF.

This clonotype was detected only a few times. The chain carries TRBV6-5 and TRBJ1-6, with 10 positions matching TRBD1. With 4 bases clipped from V and 4 bases from J, the junction kept 1 base outside the gene matches. There are 15 residues in the CDR3. Germline V CDR1 and CDR2: MNHEY, SVGAGI. The CDR3 loop reads CASSSGQGYNSPLHF. CDR3 nucleotides: TGTGCCAGCAGTTCGGGACAGGGGTATAATTCACCCCTCCACTTT.